The sequence of this T cell receptor beta chain was determined in a study of CD4 T cells in relation to SARS-CoV-2 and coronaviruses. Study findings and constraints: In roughly 65% of donors, memory CD4+ clonotypes crossrecognized SARS-CoV-2 and at least one common cold coronavirus spike.

Sequencing used immunoSEQ multiplex PCR; TCRdb keeps in-frame clones, though not all of them. The sample yields about 22,000 clones, approximately 68% seen once. For this clone: Its antigen is still unknown.

The unexposed donors gave CD4+ T cells in about 2010-2019, prior to COVID-19. The cells were cultured for under twelve days before CD4+ T cells were isolated. J gave up 1 base and V 8 bases, and 7 bases lay outside the gene matches. Germline CDR1 and CDR2: LNHDA and SQIVND (reference sequence). This CDR3 contains 15 residues. This chain connects TRBV19 to TRBJ1-3; 8 nucleotides agree with TRBD1. This TCR derives from a human donor in good health. Sequencing input: CD4+ T cells from PBMCs, cultured in vitro. CDR3 residues: CASADRGASGNTIYF. As DNA, the CDR3 is TGTGCCAGTGCTGACAGGGGTGCGTCTGGAAACACCATATATTTT.